This TCR beta chain derives from a study of cytomegalovirus exposure and HLA in healthy donors. The data were produced by immunoSEQ multiplex PCR, yet TCRdb's version contains in-frame clones alone and is incomplete. This sample has some 100,000 clones, with about 83% found just once. The receptor's source is a man aged 18 to 30 in good health and CMV-seronegative. The sequencing input was PBMCs.

In DNA, the CDR3 is TGTGCCAGCAGCATTACCGGGACTAGCGGGAGCCATGAGCAGTTCTTC. It encodes CASSITGTSGSHEQFF. The V gene is TRBV7-2, the J gene TRBJ2-1; TRBD2 agrees at 14 bases. With 5 bases clipped from V and 8 bases from J, the junction kept 8 bases outside the gene matches. Germline CDR1 SGHTA, CDR2 FQGNSA. This CDR3 has 16 residues. The variable domain in full, completed from reference TRBV7-2 and TRBJ2-1, reads GAGVSQSPSNKVTEKGKDVELRCDPISGHTALYWYRQSLGQGLEFLIYFQGNSAPDKSGLPSDRFSAERTGGSVSTLTIQRTQQEDSAVYLCASSITGTSGSHEQFFGPGTRLTVL.